Sequencing of this T cell receptor (beta chain) was carried out in a study of T cell repertoires in cytomegalovirus infection. In the study overall: Carrying CMV and the relevant HLA type showed in public TCR beta signatures.

TCRdb processed the reads anew with MiXCR; each CDR3 protein has one entry. The sample yields around 350,000 distinct CDR3 sequences, roughly 20% seen once. Findings and limits, study-wide: Cumulative public TCR beta family frequency identified CMV carriers with the relevant HLA. In two of eight donors, the top clonotype was HLA-C-restricted CMV-specific.

This clonotype was picked up many times. Its specificity is unknown. The V end lost 0 bases, the J end lost 2 bases, and 7 bases lay between the germline ends. This CDR3 contains 14 residues. Germline V lookup: CDR1 ENHRY, CDR2 SYGVKD. V and J are TRBV10-3 and TRBJ2-5; D remains ambiguous. The origin of this receptor is a human donor in good health (CMV status not recorded). Some clones in this sample may be carry-over from other donors' samples. The sample was PBMCs. DNA for the CDR3: TGTGCCATCAGTGAGTCTAGGGCACAAGAGACCCAGTACTTC. Translated, it gives CAISESRAQETQYF.